The TCR beta chain described here comes from a study of tumor-infiltrating lymphocytes in primary liver carcinoma. Points from the study as a whole: Tumor-adjacent and tumor-blood pairs showed less overlap than tumor region pairs. Merely some 8-24% of top clones spanned all five tumor regions. Tumors and blood were compared for top-250-clone fraction, and tumors had the significantly higher value (p = 0.039).

Taking 20-30 mg of unsorted bulk tissue, the authors co-extracted RNA and DNA. All patients had surgically resected primary liver carcinoma. TCR beta cDNA came from about 450 ng total RNA, primed with a constant-region primer. Amplification in three nested multiplex PCR rounds with slightly modified ARM-PCR gave rise to TCR beta libraries. Each CDR3 protein is one row after TCRdb ran MiXCR on the multiplex PCR reads. The table includes 55,000 to 65,000 distinct CDR3 sequences, around 64% detected once. A word on this clonotype: What it binds is unknown. At one boundary the junction diverges from the germline segment, which might be a read error.

This sequence originates from a man in his forties with primary liver carcinoma and hepatitis B virus infection. The sequencing input was liver tumor tissue from sampling region 2. Noted subset: tumor region T2, inferior pole.

The CDR3 spells CDIGEYEGDQPQYF. The CDR3 nucleotides read TGTGACATCGGTGAGTATGAGGGCGATCAGCCCCAGTATTTT. The J gene is TRBJ1-5, the V gene TRBV10-3; perhaps TRBD2 as D (5 bases). TRBJ2-3 explains the end of the DNA better; the J call may be wrong. This CDR3 is built from 14 residues. Germline values: CDR1 ENHRY, CDR2 SYGVKD.